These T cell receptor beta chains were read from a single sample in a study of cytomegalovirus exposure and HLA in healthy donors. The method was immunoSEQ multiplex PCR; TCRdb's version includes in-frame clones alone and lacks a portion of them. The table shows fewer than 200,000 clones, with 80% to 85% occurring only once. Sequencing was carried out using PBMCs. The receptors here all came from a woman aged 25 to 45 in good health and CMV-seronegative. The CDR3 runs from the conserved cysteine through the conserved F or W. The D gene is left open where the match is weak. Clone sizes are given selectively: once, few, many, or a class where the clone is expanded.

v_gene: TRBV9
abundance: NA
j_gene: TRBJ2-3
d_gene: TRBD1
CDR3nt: TGTGCCAGCAGCGCGCTGACAGGGTCAGATACGCAGTATTTT
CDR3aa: CASSALTGSDTQYF

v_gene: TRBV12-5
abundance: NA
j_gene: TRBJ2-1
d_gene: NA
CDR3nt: TGTGCTAGTGGAACTGTGTCCTACAATGAGCAGTTCTTC
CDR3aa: CASGTVSYNEQFF

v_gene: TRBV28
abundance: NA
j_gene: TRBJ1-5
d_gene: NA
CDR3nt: TGTGCCAGCAGCCCCATTCTCCCCGAGGGTCAGCCCCAGCATTTT
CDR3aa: CASSPILPEGQPQHF

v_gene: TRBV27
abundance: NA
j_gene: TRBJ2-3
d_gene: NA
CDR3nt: TGTGCCAGCAGAGATCGGAGGTTACGGAGCACAGATACGCAGTATTTT
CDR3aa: CASRDRRLRSTDTQYF

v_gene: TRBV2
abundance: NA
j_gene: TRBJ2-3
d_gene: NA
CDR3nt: TGTGCCAGCAGGGGGGTATTAGGGACAAGCTCCACAGATACGCAGTATTTT
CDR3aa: CASRGVLGTSSTDTQYF

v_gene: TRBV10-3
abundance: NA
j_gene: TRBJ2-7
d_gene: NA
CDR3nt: TGTGCCATCAGTGCGCAGGGCAGCTCCTACGAGCAGTACTTC
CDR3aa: CAISAQGSSYEQYF

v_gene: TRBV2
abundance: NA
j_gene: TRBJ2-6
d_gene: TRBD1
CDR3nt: TGTGCCAGCAGTGGCCAAACAGGGGGTCGAAATTCTGGGGCCAACGTCCTGACTTTC
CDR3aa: CASSGQTGGRNSGANVLTF

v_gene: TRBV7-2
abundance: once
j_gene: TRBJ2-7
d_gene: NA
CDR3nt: TGTGCCAGCAGCTTTCTAGGGGGAGGGCCTAGCGAGCAGTACTTC
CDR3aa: CASSFLGGGPSEQYF

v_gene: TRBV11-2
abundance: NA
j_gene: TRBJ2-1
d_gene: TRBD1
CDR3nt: TGTGCCAGCAGCTTAGTTCCCGGACAGGGTTTGAATGAGCAGTTCTTC
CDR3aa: CASSLVPGQGLNEQFF

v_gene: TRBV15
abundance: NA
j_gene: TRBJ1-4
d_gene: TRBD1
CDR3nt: TGTGCCACCAGAATCACAGGGGGCGCAGAAAAACTGTTTTTT
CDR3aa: CATRITGGAEKLFF

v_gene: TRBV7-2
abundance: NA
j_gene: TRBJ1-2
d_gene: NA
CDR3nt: TGTGCCAGCAGCGCGGAGGGGTATGGCTACACCTTC
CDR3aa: CASSAEGYGYTF

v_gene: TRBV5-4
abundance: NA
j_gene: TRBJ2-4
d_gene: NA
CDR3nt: TGTGCCAGCAGCTTCGGTAGCGGTCCTCCCATTCAGTACTTC
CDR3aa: CASSFGSGPPIQYF

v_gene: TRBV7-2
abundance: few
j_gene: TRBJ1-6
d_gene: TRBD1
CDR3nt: TGTGCCAGCAGCCCTCAACAGGGGCAGCCCCTCCACTTT
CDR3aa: CASSPQQGQPLHF

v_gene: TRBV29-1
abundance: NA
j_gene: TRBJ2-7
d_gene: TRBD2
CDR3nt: TGCAGCGTTGAAGATCCGACTAGCGGGAGCTCCTACGAGCAGTACTTC
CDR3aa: CSVEDPTSGSSYEQYF

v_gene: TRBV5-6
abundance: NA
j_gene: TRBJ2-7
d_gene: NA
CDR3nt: TGTGCCAGCAAAGACTCTGGCAGGGGTTCCTACGAGCAGTACTTC
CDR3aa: CASKDSGRGSYEQYF

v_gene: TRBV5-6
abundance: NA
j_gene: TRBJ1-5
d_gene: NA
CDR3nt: TGTGCCAGCAGCTTGGGGGGAGGGTACCAGCCCCAGCATTTT
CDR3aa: CASSLGGGYQPQHF

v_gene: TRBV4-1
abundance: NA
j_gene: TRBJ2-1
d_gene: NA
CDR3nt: TGCGCCAGCAGCCAATTCCCCGTTCGGGGGTACAATGAGCAGTTCTTC
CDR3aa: CASSQFPVRGYNEQFF

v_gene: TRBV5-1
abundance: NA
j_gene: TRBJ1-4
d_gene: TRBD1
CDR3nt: TGCGCCAGCAGACTATCAAGTACTCTCCGGGACAGGGGTGAAAAACTGTTTTTT
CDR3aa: CASRLSSTLRDRGEKLFF

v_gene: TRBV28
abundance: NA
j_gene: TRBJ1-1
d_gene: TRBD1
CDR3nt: TGTGCCAGCAGTCCCTCTCGGGACAGGGGGCGTTCGACTGAAGCTTTCTTT
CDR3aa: CASSPSRDRGRSTEAFF

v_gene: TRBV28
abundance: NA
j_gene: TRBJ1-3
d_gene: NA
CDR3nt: TGTGCCAGCAGTCGGTGGCAGGCTCACAACACCATATATTTT
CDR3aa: CASSRWQAHNTIYF

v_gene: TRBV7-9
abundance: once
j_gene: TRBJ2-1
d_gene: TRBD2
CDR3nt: TGTGCCAGCAGCTCCCCTACCGGACTAGCGGGAGAGGGGAATGAGCAGTTCTTC
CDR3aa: CASSSPTGLAGEGNEQFF